Below, one T cell receptor (beta chain) is given with its context. The CDR3 is cut off 3 residues early in the read; its end comes from the germline J gene. The data were obtained in a study of T cells in women clearing cervical HPV infection. Sequenced by immunoSEQ multiplex PCR; TCRdb stores in-frame clones only, minus some. The listing records tens of thousands of clones. The CDR3 totals 17 residues. The V segment lost 2 bases and the J segment 4 bases; nucleotides outside the gene matches: 12. Germline V gene sequence: CDR1 MNHEY, CDR2 SVGEGT. The receptor was isolated from a woman aged 18-70 years with a cervical HPV16 infection that either progressed to CIN3+ or cleared (not recorded which). V usage is TRBV6-2 or TRBV6-3 and J usage is TRBJ1-2, with 8 bases that match TRBD1. The source material was blood buffy coat. The CDR3 DNA, read in part, is TGTGCCAGCAGTTACGGGACAGGCATCTATCCCTCCTATGGC. Translated, it gives CASSYGTGIYPSYG. The full CDR3 reads CASSYGTGIYPSYGYTF.